This T cell receptor beta chain emerged from a study of blood T cell repertoires in COVID-19. Method: immunoSEQ multiplex PCR; TCRdb's copy keeps in-frame clones and lacks some. The sample contains 85,000 to 120,000 clones, roughly four fifths of which appear only once. This clone was detected only a few times. At one of its ends the junction is not consistent with the germline gene, which may arise from a read error. The CDR3 is 15 residues long. Germline assignment: CDR1 MNHEY and CDR2 SMNVEV (reference sequence). Input material: peripheral blood. The receptor was derived from a middle-aged man with active or convalescent COVID-19. This chain connects TRBV27 to TRBJ2-5; 7 nucleotides match TRBD2. The DNA for the CDR3 is TGTGCCAGCAGTTCCCGGGGGAGGGGTCAAGAGAGCCAGTACTTC. Residues: CASSSRGRGQESQYF.